This TCR beta chain comes out of a study of OX40 agonist ivuxolimab in advanced cancers. Repertoires were generated with immunoSEQ multiplex PCR, while TCRdb's copy carries only in-frame clones and drops some. The sample carries tens of thousands of clones, 80% to 95% recorded once. Germline trimming cut 1 base from V and 6 bases from J; bases unmatched to any gene: 3. The CDR3 contains 14 residues. Germline assignment: CDR1 SGHVS and CDR2 FNYEAQ. The chain carries TRBV7-6 and TRBJ1-5; 7 bases line up with TRBD1. The material was CD4+ or CD8+ T cells sorted from blood, obtained in a trial of the OX40 agonist ivuxolimab. This TCR was recovered from an adult with an advanced solid tumor such as melanoma, head and neck, liver or kidney cancer. The CDR3 reads CASSLDRGSQPQHF. CDR3 DNA sequence: TGTGCCAGCAGCTTAGACAGGGGCAGTCAGCCCCAGCATTTT.